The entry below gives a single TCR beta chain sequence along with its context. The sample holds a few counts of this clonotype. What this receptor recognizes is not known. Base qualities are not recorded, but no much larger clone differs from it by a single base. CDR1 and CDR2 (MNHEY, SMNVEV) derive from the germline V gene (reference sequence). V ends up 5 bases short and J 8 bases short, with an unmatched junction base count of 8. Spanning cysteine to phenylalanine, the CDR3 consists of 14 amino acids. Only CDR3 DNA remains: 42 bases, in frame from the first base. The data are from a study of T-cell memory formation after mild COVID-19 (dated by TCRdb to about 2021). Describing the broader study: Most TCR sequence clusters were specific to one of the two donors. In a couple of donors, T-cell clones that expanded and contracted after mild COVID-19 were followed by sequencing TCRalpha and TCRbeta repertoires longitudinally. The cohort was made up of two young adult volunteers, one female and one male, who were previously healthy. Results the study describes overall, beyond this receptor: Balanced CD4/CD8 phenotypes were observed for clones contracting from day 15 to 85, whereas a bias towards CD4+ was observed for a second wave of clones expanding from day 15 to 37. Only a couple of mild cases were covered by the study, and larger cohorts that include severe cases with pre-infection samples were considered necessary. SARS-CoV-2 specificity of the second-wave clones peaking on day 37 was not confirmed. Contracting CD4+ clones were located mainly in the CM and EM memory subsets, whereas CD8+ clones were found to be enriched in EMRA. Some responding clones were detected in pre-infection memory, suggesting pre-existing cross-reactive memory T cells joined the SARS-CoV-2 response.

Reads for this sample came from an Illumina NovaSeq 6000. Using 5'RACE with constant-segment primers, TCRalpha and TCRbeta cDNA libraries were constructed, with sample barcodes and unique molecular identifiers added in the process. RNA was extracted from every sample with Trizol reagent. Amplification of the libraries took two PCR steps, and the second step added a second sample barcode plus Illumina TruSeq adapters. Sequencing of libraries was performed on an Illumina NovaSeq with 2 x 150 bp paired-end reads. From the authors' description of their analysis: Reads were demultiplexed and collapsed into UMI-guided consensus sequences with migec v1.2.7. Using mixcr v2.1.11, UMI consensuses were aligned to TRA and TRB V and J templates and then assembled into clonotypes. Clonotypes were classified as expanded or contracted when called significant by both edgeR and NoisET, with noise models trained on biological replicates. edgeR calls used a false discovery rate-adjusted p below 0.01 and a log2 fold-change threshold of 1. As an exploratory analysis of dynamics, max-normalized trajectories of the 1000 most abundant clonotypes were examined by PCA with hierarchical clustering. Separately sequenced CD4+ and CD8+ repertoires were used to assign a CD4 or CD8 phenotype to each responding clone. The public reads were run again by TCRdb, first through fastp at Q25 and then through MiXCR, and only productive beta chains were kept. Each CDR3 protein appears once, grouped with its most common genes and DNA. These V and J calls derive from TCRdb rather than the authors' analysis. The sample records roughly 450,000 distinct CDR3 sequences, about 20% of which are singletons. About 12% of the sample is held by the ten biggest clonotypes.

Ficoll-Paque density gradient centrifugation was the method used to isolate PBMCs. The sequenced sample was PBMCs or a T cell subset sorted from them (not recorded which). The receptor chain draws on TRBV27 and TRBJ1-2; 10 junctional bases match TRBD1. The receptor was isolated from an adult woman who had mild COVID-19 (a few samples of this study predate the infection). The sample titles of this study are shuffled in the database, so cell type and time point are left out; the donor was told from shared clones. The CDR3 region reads CASSPTGTGVGYTF. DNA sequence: TGTGCCAGCAGTCCCACCGGGACAGGGGTCGGCTACACCTTC.